This passage covers 8 T cell receptor beta chains from one sample sequenced in a study of a mutant IDH1 vaccine in newly diagnosed glioma. Generated by immunoSEQ multiplex PCR, the TCRdb table keeps only in-frame clones and is missing some. The data hold fewer than 70,000 clones, with around 86% observed a single time. No cognate antigen is known for these TCRs. Time point in this sample: week 35, safety follow-up. A single vaccine dose contained 300 ug of mutant IDH1 20-mer peptide, and topical imiquimod was used with it. Material: PBMCs, obtained from a glioma patient whose treatment included an IDH1 peptide vaccine. These receptors were collected from a young man with glioma.

In nucleotides, the CDR3 is TGCGCCAGCAGCCAGTATAACAGGGGCTCCTCCTACAATGAGCAGTTCTTC. Protein sequence: CASSQYNRGSSYNEQFF. The chain carries TRBV4-1 and TRBJ2-1, with 7 bases matching TRBD1. This CDR3 comprises 17 residues. With 3 bases clipped from V and 0 bases from J, the junction kept 8 bases outside the gene matches. Per the germline V gene, CDR1 is MGHRA and CDR2 is YSYEKL.

The J gene is TRBJ1-2, the V gene TRBV9; the D is unclear. The length of the CDR3 is 14 residues. Germline V gene data show CDR1 as SGDLS and CDR2 as YYNGEE. V was clipped by 4 bases and J by 7 bases, with 17 bases between them. CDR3 amino acids: CASSYYPATSGYTF. CDR3 bases: TGTGCCAGCAGCTACTACCCAGCGACTAGTGGCTACACCTTC.

This clone was observed once. The gene calls are TRBV7-3 and TRBJ1-1; D unclear. Trimming pared 4 bases from V and 5 bases from J, leaving 11 bases between. Germline values: CDR1 SGHTA, CDR2 FQGTGA. This CDR3 spans 13 amino acids. The CDR3 region has the DNA TGTGCCAGCAGCTCCGGGAGGTCGACTGAAGCTTTCTTT. Translating gives CASSSGRSTEAFF.

The chain uses TRBV29-1 and TRBJ2-5, with TRBD1 matching over 7 bases. J gave up 4 bases and V 6 bases, and 11 bases lay outside the gene matches. The length of the CDR3 is 14 residues. CDR1 and CDR2 (germline): SQVTM, ANQGSEA. CDR3: CSVAGDRYRETQYF. The CDR3 DNA is TGCAGCGTAGCAGGGGACAGATACCGAGAGACCCAGTACTTC.

The rearrangement links TRBV7-3 to TRBJ2-2; D perhaps matches TRBD1 (5 bases). V was shortened by 5 bases and J by 4 bases, with 14 bases between the two germline ends. Looked up from germline, CDR1 is SGHTA and CDR2 is FQGTGA. There are 15 residues in the CDR3. The CDR3 is CASSDRGLSTGELFF. The DNA for the CDR3 is TGTGCCAGCAGCGATAGGGGTTTGAGCACCGGGGAGCTGTTTTTT.

The chain has TRBV6-5 and TRBJ2-1; 7 bases align to TRBD2. The length of the CDR3 is 15 residues. Germline trimming cut 10 bases from V and 5 bases from J; bases unmatched to any gene: 14. CDR1 MNHEY and CDR2 SVGAGI come from the germline V gene. CDR3 nucleotide sequence: TGTGCCACTTCCCCCCTCGCGGGAGAGAACAATGAGCAGTTCTTC. As protein: CATSPLAGENNEQFF.

V usage is TRBV7-9 and J usage is TRBJ2-1, with 11 positions matching TRBD2. Germline V gives CDR1 SEHNR, CDR2 FQNEAQ (reference sequence). The CDR3 is 16 residues long. V was clipped by 4 bases and J by 4 bases; unmatched bases: 6. The CDR3 spells CASSSVAGGLYNEQFF. CDR3 in DNA: TGTGCCAGCAGCTCCGTAGCGGGAGGGCTATACAATGAGCAGTTCTTC.

The chain employs TRBV18 and TRBJ1-6; D is perhaps TRBD1 (5 bases). The germline V and J ends were trimmed by 3 bases and 8 bases, with 11 bases remaining between them. CDR3 length: 14 amino acids. Germline V gene sequence: CDR1 KGHSH, CDR2 LQKENI. This chain's CDR3 is CASSPGGADSPLHF. The CDR3 DNA sequence: TGTGCCAGCTCACCGGGAGGGGCCGATTCACCCCTCCACTTT.